The 22 T cell receptor beta chains in this list originate from one sample, sequenced in a study of vaccination and CD4 T cells after COVID-19. These receptors have no identified antigens. The sample's treatment: approximately 11-day PBMC culture with coronavirus spike peptide pools or control peptides (ViraFEST assay). Pre-COVID-19 pandemic sampling (2011-2018) yielded the unexposed donor's CD4+ T cells. Cultured CD4+ T cell DNA underwent sequencing with the Oncomine TCR Beta short-read assay. Investigators isolated genomic DNA from cultured CD4+ T cells. TCRdb processed the PCR reads anew with MiXCR; each CDR3 protein has one entry. The sample contains about 9,100 distinct CDR3 sequences, 28% of which appear only once. Sequencing input: CD4+ T cells from blood, cultured in vitro. The receptor set was obtained from a human donor in good health.

Points on this clonotype: The germline gene is not matched at one end of the junction; a read error may be the cause. The V and J genes are TRBV7-6 and TRBJ1-1; TRBD1 matches at 10 bases. CDR1 and CDR2 from the germline V gene are SGHVS and FNYEAQ. The CDR3 loop spans 16 amino acids. CDR3 DNA sequence: TGTGCCAGCAGCTTAGGGACAGGGGGAGCGGGTATTGAAGCTCTCTTT. Its protein is CASSLGTGGAGIEALF.

The gene calls are TRBV28 and TRBJ2-4, with 8 bases matching TRBD1. The trim removed 6 bases at V and 2 bases at J, leaving 9 bases unmatched. The CDR3 loop spans 16 amino acids. CDR1 is MDHEN and CDR2 is SYDVKM in the germline V gene. CDR3 DNA sequence: TGTGCCAGCAGCACGGACAGGGTTGGGCCCAAAAACATTCAGTACTTC. It is translated as CASSTDRVGPKNIQYF.

CDR3 sequence (DNA): TGTGCCACCAGTGATCCAGGGACAGGGACGGGAGAGCAGTACTTC. It translates to CATSDPGTGTGEQYF. The chain joins TRBV24-1 to TRBJ2-7, with 9 bases that match TRBD1. Germline loops: CDR1 KGHDR, CDR2 SFDVKD. The CDR3 extends over 15 amino acids. The J segment lost 7 bases and the V segment lost 3 bases, leaving 9 bases of the junction unmatched.

This clonotype was recorded a few times. The rearrangement links TRBV4-3 to TRBJ2-7, with 13 nucleotides matching TRBD2. Trimming at V came to 2 bases and at J to 7 bases, leaving 8 bases not matched to a gene. CDR1 and CDR2 from the germline V gene are LGHNA and YSLEER. This CDR3 region has 16 residues. As DNA, the CDR3 is TGCGCCAGCAGCCAAACGGGACTAGCGGGATCCTTGGAGCAGTACTTC. Its translation is CASSQTGLAGSLEQYF.

V usage is TRBV6-1 and J usage is TRBJ2-7; possible D gene TRBD1, 5 bases. The CDR3 is 15 amino acids. The germline CDR1 and CDR2 sequences are MNHNS and SASEGT. Trimming shortened V by 7 bases and J by 2 bases, and 18 bases separated the two germline ends. CDR3 loop: CASTDGWGLAYEQYF. The CDR3 DNA follows: TGTGCCAGCACTGACGGGTGGGGCCTGGCCTACGAGCAGTACTTC.

J is TRBJ2-1 and V is TRBV11-2, with 9 bases that match TRBD2. The CDR3 has 16 amino acids. The V gene's germline CDR1 is SGHAT and CDR2 FQNNGV. V trimming: 4 bases; J trimming: 8 bases; junction bases outside the gene matches: 12. The CDR3 region is CASSSTGSGRWDEQFF. The CDR3 DNA sequence: TGTGCCAGCAGCTCCACGGGTAGCGGGAGATGGGATGAGCAGTTCTTC. Variable domain in full (rest from reference TRBV11-2 and TRBJ2-1): EAGVAQSPRYKIIEKRQSVAFWCNPISGHATLYWYQQILGQGPKLLIQFQNNGVVDDSQLPKDRFSAERLKGVDSTLKIQPAKLEDSAVYLCASSSTGSGRWDEQFFGPGTRLTVL.

This chain links TRBV9 with TRBJ2-3; D gene unclear. V was shortened by 3 bases and J by 4 bases, with 9 bases between the two germline ends. Germline assignment: CDR1 SGDLS and CDR2 YYNGEE. The CDR3 runs 13 residues. In DNA, the CDR3 is TGTGCCAGCAGCGAGTTGGTTCCAGATACGCAGTATTTT. Its protein product is CASSELVPDTQYF.

The gene calls are TRBV25-1 and TRBJ1-1; the match to TRBD1 covers 8 bases. The CDR3 runs to 18 residues. Germline V gives CDR1 MGHDK, CDR2 SYGVNS. Germline trimming cut 6 bases from V and 4 bases from J; bases unmatched to any gene: 19. CDR3 protein: CASSQERGRGLRGTEAFF. The DNA of the CDR3 is TGTGCCAGCAGCCAAGAACGGGGCAGGGGGCTACGGGGCACTGAAGCTTTCTTT.

The table lists this clonotype with a few counts. The chain employs TRBV10-3 and TRBJ2-6, with unresolved D. Per germline, CDR1 ENHRY and CDR2 SYGVKD. The CDR3 is 15 amino acids. Trimming removed 0 bases at V and 0 bases at J, with 3 bases between. The chain's CDR3 is CAISESSSGANVLTF. Here the CDR3 DNA reads TGTGCCATCAGTGAGTCTAGCTCTGGGGCCAACGTCCTGACTTTC.

The chain is built from TRBV6-1 and TRBJ2-7; 7 nucleotides match TRBD2. Looked up from germline, CDR1 is MNHNS and CDR2 is SASEGT. V lost 6 bases and J lost 2; bases outside the gene matches: 10. The CDR3 contains 15 residues. CDR3 sequence reads: CASRSLSGIAYEQYF. CDR3 coding DNA: TGTGCCAGCAGATCCCTAAGCGGGATTGCCTACGAGCAGTACTTC.

There are a few counts of this clonotype. This chain links TRBV20-1 with TRBJ2-7, with 8 bases lining up with TRBD1. The CDR3 sequence is 13 residues long. From germline, CDR1 is DFQATT and CDR2 SNEGSKA (reference sequence). V lost 6 bases and J lost 5; bases outside the gene matches: 9. The DNA of the CDR3 is TGCAGTGCCCCGATGACAGGGGTGAACGAGCAGTACTTC. Its translation: CSAPMTGVNEQYF.

This clonotype showed up just a few times. The rearrangement joins TRBV29-1 to TRBJ1-5; D is unresolved. The germline gives CDR1 SQVTM, CDR2 ANQGSEA. CDR3 length: 12 amino acids. Trimming shortened V by 4 bases and J by 0 bases, and 4 bases separated the two germline ends. CDR3 sequence (DNA): TGCAGCGTTGGATATAGCAATCAGCCCCAGCATTTT. Protein sequence: CSVGYSNQPQHF.

In its sample, this clonotype was seen a few times. This sequence joins TRBV2 and TRBJ1-6; weak D call: TRBD1 (6 bases). Trimming pared 10 bases from V and 5 bases from J, leaving 12 bases between. The germline V gene has CDR1 SNHLY and CDR2 FYNNEI. The CDR3 has 13 amino acids. The CDR3 DNA sequence: TGTGCCACTTCGGGGGCAAATAATTCACCCCTCCACTTT. Translating it yields CATSGANNSPLHF.

J is TRBJ2-5 and V is TRBV9; D might be TRBD2 (7 bases). Germline assignment: CDR1 SGDLS and CDR2 YYNGEE. This CDR3 comprises 14 residues. V lost 0 bases and J 5 bases, leaving 11 bases between the germline ends. The chain's CDR3 is CASSVGGGRETQYF. The CDR3 DNA reads as TGTGCCAGCAGCGTAGGGGGGGGCCGGGAGACCCAGTACTTC. Supplemented by reference TRBV9 and TRBJ2-5, the full variable domain reads DSGVTQTPKHLITATGQRVTLRCSPRSGDLSVYWYQQSLDQGLQFLIQYYNGEERAKGNILERFSAQQFPDLHSELNLSSLELGDSALYFCASSVGGGRETQYFGPGTRLLVL.

This clonotype has a single count. This chain connects TRBV18 to TRBJ2-5, with a tentative D call TRBD1 (5 bases). In germline, CDR1 is KGHSH, CDR2 LQKENI. With 8 bases removed from V and 5 bases from J, the gap between germline ends came to 12 bases. The CDR3 consists of 12 residues. This chain's CDR3 is CASNGAGETQYF. CDR3 in DNA: TGTGCCAGCAATGGGGCTGGGGAGACCCAGTACTTC.

This chain links TRBV6-5 with TRBJ2-1; D might be TRBD2 (5 bases). CDR3 length equals 15 residues. CDR1 and CDR2 from the germline V gene are MNHEY and SVGAGI. V lost 0 bases and J 6 bases, leaving 12 bases between the germline ends. The CDR3 DNA reads TGTGCCAGCAGTTACTCAAGGAGAGGGTCCAATGAGCAGTTCTTC. This sequence encodes CASSYSRRGSNEQFF.

In its sample, this clonotype is medium-sized. The CDR3 protein is CASSFALAGVGYEQYF. CDR3 DNA sequence: TGTGCCAGCAGTTTTGCATTAGCGGGAGTGGGCTACGAGCAGTACTTC. This rearrangement joins TRBV28 to TRBJ2-7, with TRBD2 identical over 9 bases. The length of the CDR3 is 16 residues. V lost 3 bases to trimming and J lost 3 bases; unmatched junction nucleotides: 9. Looked up from germline, CDR1 is MDHEN and CDR2 is SYDVKM.

There are a few counts of this clonotype. The genes are TRBV7-9 and TRBJ2-5, with no clear D. The CDR3 spans 11 residues. The germline V gene has CDR1 SEHNR and CDR2 FQNEAQ (reference sequence). V shed 7 bases and J shed 5 bases, with 8 bases lying between them. The CDR3, as DNA: TGTGCCAGCACCCAGAGGGAGACCCAGTACTTC. Its translation is CASTQRETQYF.

V usage is TRBV5-1 and J usage is TRBJ2-1, with 10 bases lining up with TRBD2. The ends lost 2 bases at V and 8 bases at J; junction bases unmatched: 10. Germline values: CDR1 SGHRS, CDR2 YFSETQ. The CDR3 is 16 amino acids. The CDR3 coding sequence is TGCGCCAGCAGCTTTGTCCTAGCGGGAGTGTTGGATGAGCAGTTCTTC. Amino acids: CASSFVLAGVLDEQFF.

This clonotype has just one count. The chain employs TRBV20-1 and TRBJ1-4; 8 bases match TRBD1. CDR1 DFQATT and CDR2 SNEGSKA come from the germline V gene (reference sequence). The junction had 2 bases not matched to a gene; V was cut back by 4 bases and J by 4 bases. CDR3 length equals 13 residues. The CDR3 sequence: CSAIDRGNEKLFF. The DNA for the CDR3 is TGCAGTGCTATCGACAGGGGTAATGAAAAACTGTTTTTT.

Note on this clonotype: One junction end does not reproduce the germline sequence, and a read error may be involved. This chain uses TRBV14 with TRBJ2-7; TRBD1 aligns across 10 bases. In germline, CDR1 is SGHDN, CDR2 FVKESK. The CDR3 is 13 residues long. The CDR3 here is CASSQDLGGQGHF. Written as DNA, the CDR3 is TGTGCCAGCAGCCAAGATCTAGGGGGACAGGGGCACTTC.

This clonotype has more than one count but fewer than ten. The CDR3 DNA sequence: TGTGCCAGCAGAAAATTTCCGGGACAGGGATACGAGCAGTACTTC. This encodes CASRKFPGQGYEQYF. The chain is built from TRBV6-1 and TRBJ2-7; 9 bases align to TRBD1. Germline V gene lookup returns CDR1 MNHNS and CDR2 SASEGT. The CDR3 has 15 amino acids. The V and J ends lost 6 bases and 4 bases, in that order; junction bases with no gene match: 10.